The table lists the clone carrying this T cell receptor beta chain with many counts. The antigen remains unidentified. These data are taken from a study of identical twins. Overall study findings and caveats: The analysis was cross-sectional rather than longitudinal within donors. Models, which agreed with sharing between unrelated individuals, nonetheless underestimated the out-of-frame TCR alpha sharing seen in monozygotic twins.

All donors were healthy Caucasians. Template switching added a universal primer site, and cDNA bore unique molecular identifiers. MiXCR was run by TCRdb on the 5' RACE reads, yielding one entry per CDR3 protein. The table records 350,000 or so distinct CDR3 sequences, 8.5% to 10% of them present only once. There are 11 residues in the CDR3. V gave up 4 bases and J gave up 4 bases, with 4 bases separating them. J is TRBJ2-5 and V is TRBV12-3 or TRBV12-4; D remains ambiguous. This receptor was identified in a woman aged 50 to 60 in good health. The sequencing input was naive T cells sorted from blood. The CDR3 DNA sequence: TGTGCCAGCAGTTCTACAGAGACCCAGTACTTC. It codes for CASSSTETQYF.